These T cell receptor beta chains were read from a single sample in a study of patients and donors after allogeneic stem cell transplantation. Each CDR3 protein is one row after TCRdb ran MiXCR on the RT-PCR reads. The sample carries about 110,000 distinct CDR3 sequences, 35% recorded once. The sample taken for sequencing was blood, either unsorted or a sorted T cell fraction (not recorded which). The receptors were gathered from a human donor who was either an allogeneic HSCT recipient or a stem cell or donor lymphocyte infusion donor (not recorded which). It is not recorded whose cells these are; they may come from a transplant donor. Each CDR3 is given with its conserved first and last residue. A D gene is named only where the DNA matches it firmly. The listing skips clone size in some rows; elsewhere it reads once, few, many or a size class.

d_call,clone_size,j_call,v_call,cdr3_nt,cdr3_aa
.,.,TRBJ1-3,TRBV4-2,TGTGCCAGCAGCCAAGATTTGGCAAACTCTGGAAACACCATATATTTT,CASSQDLANSGNTIYF
TRBD1,.,TRBJ1-4,TRBV15,TGTGCCACCAGCAGAGACCCCCCGGGACAGGGAAGTTCAACTAATGAAAAACTGTTTTTT,CATSRDPPGQGSSTNEKLFF
.,many,TRBJ1-5,TRBV24-1,TGTGCCACCAGTGGCCGATATAGCAATCAGCCCCAGCATTTT,CATSGRYSNQPQHF
TRBD1,.,TRBJ1-2,TRBV28,TGTGCCAGCGGCGAGAAGGGGGCCGGTGGCTACACCTTC,CASGEKGAGGYTF
.,.,TRBJ2-7,TRBV12-3/TRBV12-4,TGTGCCAGCAGTTTATCGCGGAGCTACGAGCAGTACTTC,CASSLSRSYEQYF
.,.,TRBJ2-7,TRBV3-1,TGTGCCAGCAGCCGAGGGACAAACTCCTACGAGCAGTACTTC,CASSRGTNSYEQYF
TRBD2,.,TRBJ2-1,TRBV27,TGTGCCAGCAGTTTTACCCGGGCTAGCGGTAACAATGAGCAGTTCTTC,CASSFTRASGNNEQFF
.,.,TRBJ2-2,TRBV27,TGTGCCAGCAGCCCCAGGGCATTGACCGGGGAGCTGTTTTTT,CASSPRALTGELFF
.,.,TRBJ1-2,TRBV6-1,TGTGCCGCCGTCATGGACATAAACTATGGCTACACCTTC,CAAVMDINYGYTF
.,.,TRBJ2-1,TRBV24-1,TGTGCCACCAGTGCCAACCCTAGAGGGGCCCCCTCCTACAATGAGCAGTTCTTC,CATSANPRGAPSYNEQFF
TRBD2,.,TRBJ2-1,TRBV20-1,TGCAGTGCTCGCCCACTAGCGGGGGGTGTGGGAAATGAGCAGTTCTTC,CSARPLAGGVGNEQFF
.,few,TRBJ2-3,TRBV10-3,TGTGCCATCAGAGGACAGCTCGGGTTAGATACGCAGTATTTT,CAIRGQLGLDTQYF
TRBD1,.,TRBJ1-5,TRBV24-1,TGTGCCACCAGTGACCCCGGACAGGTCAATCAGCCCCAGCATTTT,CATSDPGQVNQPQHF
TRBD2,once,TRBJ2-3,TRBV20-1,TGCAGTGCTAGAGTGGCTAGCGGACCCAGCACAGATACGCAGTATTTT,CSARVASGPSTDTQYF
.,.,TRBJ1-2,TRBV7-9,TGTGCCCTCGGCGGGACCGTGGGGCCTAACTATGGCTACACCTTC,CALGGTVGPNYGYTF
TRBD1,.,TRBJ1-6,TRBV7-2,TGTGCCAGCAGCTTGTCCAGGGGGGATAATTCACCCCTCCACTTT,CASSLSRGDNSPLHF
.,.,TRBJ1-2,TRBV7-8,TGTGCCAGCAGCTTGGAGAGCTATAACTATGGCTACACCTTC,CASSLESYNYGYTF
.,few,TRBJ2-7,TRBV18,TGTGCCAGCTCACCATCCGGACAGAACTACGAGCAGTACTTC,CASSPSGQNYEQYF
.,.,TRBJ1-5,TRBV12-3/TRBV12-4,TGTGCCAGCAGTCCCTGGGCGGGCAATCAGCCCCAGCATTTT,CASSPWAGNQPQHF
.,few,TRBJ1-2,TRBV20-1,TGCAGTGCTGGAACCGGGACACTGAACTATGGCTACACCTTC,CSAGTGTLNYGYTF
.,.,TRBJ1-2,TRBV9,TGTGCCAGCAGCGTAGGGGGAGTTAACTATGGCTACACCTTC,CASSVGGVNYGYTF
.,.,TRBJ1-1,TRBV28,TGTGCCAGCAGTACTCCGGGACATCTGAACACTGAAGCTTTCTTT,CASSTPGHLNTEAFF
.,.,TRBJ1-4,TRBV7-2,TGTGCCAGCAGCTCAAGGACTGGCAATGAAAAACTGTTTTTT,CASSSRTGNEKLFF
.,.,TRBJ2-7,TRBV30,TGTGCCTGGAGACGCCGGGGACCTCCCTACGAGCAGTACTTC,CAWRRRGPPYEQYF
.,.,TRBJ1-5,TRBV12-5,TGTGCTAGTGGTTTGGTAGGGGTTCAGCCCCAGCATTTT,CASGLVGVQPQHF
.,few,TRBJ1-2,TRBV5-1,TGCGCCAGCAGCTTATTGGTTGGAGTAGGCTACACCTTC,CASSLLVGVGYTF
TRBD2,.,TRBJ2-1,TRBV4-3,TGCGCCAGCAGCCAAGACGAGACTAGCGGGAGAGGAGGGTTCTTC,CASSQDETSGRGGFF
.,.,TRBJ2-1,TRBV28,TGTGCCAGCACCCCTTTTACGGCGGAAAGCTCCTACAATGAGCAGTTCTTC,CASTPFTAESSYNEQFF
.,many,TRBJ2-3,TRBV4-3,TGCGCCAGCAGCCAAACAGGGTCGAGCACAGATACGCAGTATTTT,CASSQTGSSTDTQYF
TRBD2,.,TRBJ2-1,TRBV11-1,TGTGCCAGCAGATTCGGGACTAGCGTTAATGAGCAGTTCTTC,CASRFGTSVNEQFF
.,.,TRBJ2-1,TRBV12-3/TRBV12-4,TGTGCCAGCAGGGGTAGCGGAGCGAGCTCCTACAATGAGCAGTTCTTC,CASRGSGASSYNEQFF
.,few,TRBJ2-3,TRBV7-6,TGTGCCAGCAGCTTGGTCGGCGACACAGATACGCAGTATTTT,CASSLVGDTDTQYF
.,.,TRBJ2-3,TRBV20-1,TGCAGTGCGACAGGTCGCACAGATACGCAGTATTTT,CSATGRTDTQYF
TRBD2,.,TRBJ2-7,TRBV6-1,TGTGCCAGCAGTGAATTTGGCGGGAGCTCCTACGAGCAGTACTTC,CASSEFGGSSYEQYF
.,once,TRBJ2-7,TRBV27,TGTGCCAGCAGTTCCCTCTCCTACGAGCAGTACTTC,CASSSLSYEQYF
.,.,TRBJ2-3,TRBV6-5,TGTGCCAGCAGACCTGGACTGAGCACAGATACGCAGTATTTT,CASRPGLSTDTQYF
TRBD2,.,TRBJ2-7,TRBV20-1,TGCAGTGTTGGGGGAGGGATTTACGAGCAGTACTTC,CSVGGGIYEQYF
TRBD1,few,TRBJ2-7,TRBV29-1,TGCAGCGTTTGCCAGGGGGCGGGCGAGCAGTACTTC,CSVCQGAGEQYF
.,.,TRBJ1-1,TRBV12-3/TRBV12-4,TGTGCCAGCACCCCAAGGGGTAGTTACACTGAAGCTTTCTTT,CASTPRGSYTEAFF
.,.,TRBJ2-1,TRBV2,TGTGCCAGCAGTGAACGGTGGCAGTTCAATGAGCAGTTCTTC,CASSERWQFNEQFF
.,few,TRBJ1-6,TRBV9,TGTGCCAGCAGCGTCTATTCCCAGCAGAGGGGTTCACCCCTCCACTTT,CASSVYSQQRGSPLHF
.,.,TRBJ2-4,TRBV5-1,TGCGCCAGCAGCTTGGTCCCGGGGGCCGTTCAGTACTTC,CASSLVPGAVQYF
.,.,TRBJ2-7,TRBV12-3/TRBV12-4,TGTGCCAGCAGTTTAGCGCCGGGCAGGAGAGGACGGGAGTATTCCCACGAGCAGTACTTC,CASSLAPGRRGREYSHEQYF